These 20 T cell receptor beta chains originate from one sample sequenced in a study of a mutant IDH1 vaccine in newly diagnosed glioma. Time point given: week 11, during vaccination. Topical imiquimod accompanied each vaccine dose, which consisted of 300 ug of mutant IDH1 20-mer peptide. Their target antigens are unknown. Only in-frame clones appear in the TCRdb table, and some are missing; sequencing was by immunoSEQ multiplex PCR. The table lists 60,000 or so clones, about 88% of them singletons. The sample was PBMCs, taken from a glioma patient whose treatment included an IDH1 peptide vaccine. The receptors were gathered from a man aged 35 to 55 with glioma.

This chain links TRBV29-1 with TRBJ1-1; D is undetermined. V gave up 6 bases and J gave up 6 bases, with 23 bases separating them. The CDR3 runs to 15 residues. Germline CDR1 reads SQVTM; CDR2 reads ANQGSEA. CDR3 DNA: TGCAGCGTGACACTCAACACGTACAAGGACGCTGAAGCTTTCTTT. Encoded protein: CSVTLNTYKDAEAFF.

The CDR3 DNA sequence: TGTGCCATCAGTGAGGAAGGAACTAGCGGGGTCAGCTCCTACAATGAGCAGTTCTTC. Encoded protein: CAISEEGTSGVSSYNEQFF. V is TRBV10-3 and J is TRBJ2-1; 10 bases fit TRBD2. Unmatched junction bases numbered 10, after V lost 2 bases and J lost 0 bases. The CDR3 runs 19 residues. Germline V gene data show CDR1 as ENHRY and CDR2 as SYGVKD.

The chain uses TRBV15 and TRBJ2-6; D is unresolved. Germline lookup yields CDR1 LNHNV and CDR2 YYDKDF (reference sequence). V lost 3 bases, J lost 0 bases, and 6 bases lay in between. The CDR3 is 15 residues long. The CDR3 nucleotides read TGTGCCACCAGCAGGGATTACTCTGGGGCCAACGTCCTGACTTTC. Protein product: CATSRDYSGANVLTF.

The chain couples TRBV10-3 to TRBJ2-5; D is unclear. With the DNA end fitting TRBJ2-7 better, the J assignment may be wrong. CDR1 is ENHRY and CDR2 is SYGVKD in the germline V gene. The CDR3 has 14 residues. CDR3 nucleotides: TGTGCCATCAGTGAGTCTTCCTTCATACCCGAGCAGTACTTC. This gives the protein CAISESSFIPEQYF.

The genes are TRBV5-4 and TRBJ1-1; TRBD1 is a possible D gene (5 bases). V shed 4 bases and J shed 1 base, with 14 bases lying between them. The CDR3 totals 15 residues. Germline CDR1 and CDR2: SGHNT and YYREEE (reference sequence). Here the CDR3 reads CASSRLGQGNTEAFF. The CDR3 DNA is TGTGCCAGCAGCCGACTGGGGCAGGGGAACACTGAAGCTTTCTTT. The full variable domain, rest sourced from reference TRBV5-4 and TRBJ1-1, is ETGVTQSPTHLIKTRGQQVTLRCSSQSGHNTVSWYQQALGQGPQFIFQYYREEENGRGNFPPRFSGLQFPNYSSELNVNALELDDSALYLCASSRLGQGNTEAFFGQGTRLTVV.

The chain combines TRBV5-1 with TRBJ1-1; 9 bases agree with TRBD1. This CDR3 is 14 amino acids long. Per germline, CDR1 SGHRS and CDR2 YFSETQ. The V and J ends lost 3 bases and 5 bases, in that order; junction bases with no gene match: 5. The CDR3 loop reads CASSSGQGWTEAFF. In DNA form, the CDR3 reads TGCGCCAGCAGCTCGGGACAGGGTTGGACTGAAGCTTTCTTT.

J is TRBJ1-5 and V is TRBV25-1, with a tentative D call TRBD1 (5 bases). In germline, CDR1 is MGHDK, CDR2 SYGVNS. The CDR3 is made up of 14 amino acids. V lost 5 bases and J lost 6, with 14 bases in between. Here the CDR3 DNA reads TGTGCCAGCAGTCCTATGACAGTCGGTCAGCCCCAGCATTTT. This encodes CASSPMTVGQPQHF.

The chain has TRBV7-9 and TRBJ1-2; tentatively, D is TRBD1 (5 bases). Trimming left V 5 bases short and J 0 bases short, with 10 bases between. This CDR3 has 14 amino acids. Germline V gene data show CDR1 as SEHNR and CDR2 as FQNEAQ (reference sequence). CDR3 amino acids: CASSRDGSNYGYTF. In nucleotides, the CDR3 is TGTGCCAGCAGCCGGGACGGCTCTAACTATGGCTACACCTTC.

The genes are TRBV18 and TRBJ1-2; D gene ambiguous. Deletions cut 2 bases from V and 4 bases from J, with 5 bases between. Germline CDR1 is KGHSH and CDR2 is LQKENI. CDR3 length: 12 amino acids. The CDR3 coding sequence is TGTGCCAGCTCACCAAAGGTCTATGGCTACACCTTC. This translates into CASSPKVYGYTF.

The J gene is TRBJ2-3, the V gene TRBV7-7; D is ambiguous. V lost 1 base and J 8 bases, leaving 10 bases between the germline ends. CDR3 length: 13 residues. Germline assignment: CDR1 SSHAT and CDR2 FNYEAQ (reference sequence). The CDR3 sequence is CASSLESGSTQYF. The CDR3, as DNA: TGTGCCAGCAGCTTAGAGTCCGGCAGTACGCAGTATTTT.

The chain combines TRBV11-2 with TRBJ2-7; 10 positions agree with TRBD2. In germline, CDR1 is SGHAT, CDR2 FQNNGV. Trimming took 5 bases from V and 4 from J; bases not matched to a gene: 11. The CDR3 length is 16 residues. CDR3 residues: CASSRGASGSGYEQYF. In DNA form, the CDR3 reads TGTGCCAGCAGCCGCGGGGCTAGCGGGAGTGGGTACGAGCAGTACTTC. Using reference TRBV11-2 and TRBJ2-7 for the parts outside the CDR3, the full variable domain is EAGVAQSPRYKIIEKRQSVAFWCNPISGHATLYWYQQILGQGPKLLIQFQNNGVVDDSQLPKDRFSAERLKGVDSTLKIQPAKLEDSAVYLCASSRGASGSGYEQYFGPGTRLTVT.

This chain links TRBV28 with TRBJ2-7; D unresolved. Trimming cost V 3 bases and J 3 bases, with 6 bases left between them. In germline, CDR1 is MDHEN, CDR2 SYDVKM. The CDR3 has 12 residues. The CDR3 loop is CASSLVHYEQYF. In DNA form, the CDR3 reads TGTGCCAGCAGTTTGGTTCACTACGAGCAGTACTTC.

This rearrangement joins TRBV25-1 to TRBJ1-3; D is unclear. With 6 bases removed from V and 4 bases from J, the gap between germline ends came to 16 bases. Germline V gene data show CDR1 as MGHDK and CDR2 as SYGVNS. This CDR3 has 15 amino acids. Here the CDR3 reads CASSAPRGGGNTIYF. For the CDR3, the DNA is TGTGCCAGCAGCGCCCCCCGGGGAGGAGGAAACACCATATATTTT. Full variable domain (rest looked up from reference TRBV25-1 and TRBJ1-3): EADIYQTPRYLVIGTGKKITLECSQTMGHDKMYWYQQDPGMELHLIHYSYGVNSTEKGDLSSESTVSRIRTEHFPLTLESARPSHTSQYLCASSAPRGGGNTIYFGEGSWLTVV.

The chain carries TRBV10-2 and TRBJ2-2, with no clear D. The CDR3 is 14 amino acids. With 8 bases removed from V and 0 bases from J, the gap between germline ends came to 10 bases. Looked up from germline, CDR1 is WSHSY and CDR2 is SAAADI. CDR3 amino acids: CASRSASNTGELFF. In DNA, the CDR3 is TGCGCCAGCCGGAGCGCTTCGAACACCGGGGAGCTGTTTTTT.

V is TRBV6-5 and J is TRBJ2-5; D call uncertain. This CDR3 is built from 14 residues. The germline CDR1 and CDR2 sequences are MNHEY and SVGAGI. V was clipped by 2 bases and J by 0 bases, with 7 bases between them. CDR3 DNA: TGTGCCAGCAGTTACAGCAGGTACCAAGAGACCCAGTACTTC. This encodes CASSYSRYQETQYF.

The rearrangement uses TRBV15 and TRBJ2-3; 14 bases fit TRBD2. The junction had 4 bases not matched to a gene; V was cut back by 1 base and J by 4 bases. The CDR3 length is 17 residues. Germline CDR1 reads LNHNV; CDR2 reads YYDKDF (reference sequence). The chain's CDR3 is CATSRGLAGGGADTQYF. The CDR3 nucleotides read TGTGCCACCAGCAGAGGACTAGCGGGAGGGGGAGCAGATACGCAGTATTTT.

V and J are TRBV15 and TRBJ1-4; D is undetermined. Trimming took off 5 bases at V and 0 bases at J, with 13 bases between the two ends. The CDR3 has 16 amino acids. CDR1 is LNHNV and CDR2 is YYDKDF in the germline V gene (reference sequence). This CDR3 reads CATSSDRGATNEKLFF. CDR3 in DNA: TGTGCCACCAGCTCAGATCGGGGAGCAACTAATGAAAAACTGTTTTTT. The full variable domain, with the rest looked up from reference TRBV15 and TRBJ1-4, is DAMVIQNPRYQVTQFGKPVTLSCSQTLNHNVMYWYQQKSSQAPKLLFHYYDKDFNNEADTPDNFQSRRPNTSFCFLDIRSPGLGDTAMYLCATSSDRGATNEKLFFGSGTQLSVL.

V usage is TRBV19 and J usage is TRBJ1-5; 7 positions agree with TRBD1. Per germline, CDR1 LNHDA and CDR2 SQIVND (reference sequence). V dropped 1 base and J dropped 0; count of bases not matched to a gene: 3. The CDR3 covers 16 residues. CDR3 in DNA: TGTGCCAGTAGTATAGGGGACAGCTATAGCAATCAGCCCCAGCATTTT. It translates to CASSIGDSYSNQPQHF.

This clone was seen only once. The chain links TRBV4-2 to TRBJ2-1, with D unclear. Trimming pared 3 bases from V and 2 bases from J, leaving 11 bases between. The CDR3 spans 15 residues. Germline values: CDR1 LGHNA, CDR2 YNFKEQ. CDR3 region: CASSQAMTTYNEQFF. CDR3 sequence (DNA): TGTGCCAGCAGCCAGGCCATGACCACCTACAATGAGCAGTTCTTC.

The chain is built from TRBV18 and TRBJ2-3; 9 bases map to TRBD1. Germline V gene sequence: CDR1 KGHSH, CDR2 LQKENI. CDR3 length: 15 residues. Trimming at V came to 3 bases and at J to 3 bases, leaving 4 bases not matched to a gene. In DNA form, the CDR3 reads TGTGCCAGCTCACCTAGGGACAGGGAGACAGATACGCAGTATTTT. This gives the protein CASSPRDRETDTQYF.